The rows below give T cell receptor beta chains drawn from one sample of a study of blood T cells in healthy people across ages. TCRdb recomputed calls from the 5' RACE reads with MiXCR, one row per CDR3 protein. The sample records about 780,000 distinct CDR3 sequences, about a quarter being singletons. The same specimen was also included in a second study, on T cells of mothers and their children.

Sequencing was carried out using blood. All receptors come from a boy younger than 18 in good health. Each CDR3 is given with its conserved first and last residue. The D gene is left open where the match is weak. Expanded clones get a size class; other rows say once, few or many, or leave the size out.

D gene	V gene	J gene	clone size	CDR3 protein	CDR3 DNA
.	TRBV6-1	TRBJ2-1	.	CASGGVQGSYNEQFF	TGTGCCAGTGGGGGAGTCCAAGGCTCCTACAATGAGCAGTTCTTC
TRBD2	TRBV20-1	TRBJ2-5	few	CSARESGALETQYF	TGCAGTGCTAGAGAAAGCGGGGCACTGGAGACCCAGTACTTC
TRBD2	TRBV20-1	TRBJ2-1	.	CSARDSLQTSGGVSSYNEQFF	TGCAGTGCTAGAGACTCACTCCAGACTAGCGGGGGGGTCAGCTCCTACAATGAGCAGTTCTTC
.	TRBV5-8	TRBJ2-3	few	CASSLGLAATDTQYF	TGTGCCAGCAGCTTGGGATTAGCGGCTACAGATACGCAGTATTTT
TRBD2	TRBV6-5	TRBJ2-1	few	CASSYSSLTSGGSSYNEQFF	TGTGCCAGCAGTTACTCGAGTCTAACTAGCGGGGGCTCATCCTACAATGAGCAGTTCTTC
.	TRBV3-1	TRBJ2-7	.	CASSPRGVGGLDEQYF	TGTGCCAGCAGCCCCAGAGGGGTGGGAGGACTCGACGAGCAGTACTTC
TRBD2	TRBV5-1	TRBJ2-1	.	CASSRSAGGGDEQFF	TGCGCCAGCAGTAGGTCGGCGGGGGGCGGGGATGAGCAGTTCTTC
.	TRBV6-5	TRBJ1-4	few	CACSQGVGKLFF	TGTGCCTGCAGTCAGGGCGTTGGGAAACTGTTTTTT
.	TRBV12-3/TRBV12-4	TRBJ2-5	few	CASTLSGETQYF	TGTGCCAGCACCCTATCCGGAGAGACCCAGTACTTC
.	TRBV5-1	TRBJ2-4	.	CASSPGAGFIQYF	TGCGCCAGCAGTCCAGGCGCAGGGTTCATTCAGTACTTC
.	TRBV9	TRBJ2-1	.	CASSVGNRATNEQFF	TGTGCCAGCAGCGTAGGGAATAGGGCAACGAATGAGCAGTTCTTC
.	TRBV2	TRBJ2-7	.	CASRDFTYEQYF	TGTGCTAGCCGGGACTTTACCTACGAGCAGTACTTC